This passage covers 5 T cell receptor beta chains from one sample sequenced in a study of cytomegalovirus exposure and HLA in healthy donors. Assay used: immunoSEQ multiplex PCR; TCRdb lists only in-frame clones, some missing. The sample has about 360,000 clones, 75% to 90% seen once. Source material: PBMCs. All receptors derive from a woman between 18 and 30 years old in good health and CMV-seronegative.

The chain's CDR3 is CASSYRRNSNQPQHF. CDR3 coding DNA: TGTGCCAGCAGTTATAGGCGGAATAGCAATCAGCCCCAGCATTTT. This chain joins TRBV6-5 and TRBJ1-5; D not certain. CDR1 MNHEY and CDR2 SVGAGI come from the germline V gene. Trimming pared 3 bases from V and 0 bases from J, leaving 9 bases between. The CDR3 extends over 15 amino acids.

This chain uses TRBV25-1 with TRBJ2-2; no definite D call. V shed 4 bases and J shed 3 bases, with 3 bases lying between them. The CDR3 is made up of 12 amino acids. CDR1 and CDR2 (germline): MGHDK, SYGVNS. The CDR3 sequence: CASSADTGELFF. DNA of the CDR3: TGTGCCAGCAGTGCGGACACCGGGGAGCTGTTTTTT.

This clone was counted between two and nine times. The sample carries other DNA sequences with the same CDR3. J is TRBJ1-2 and V is TRBV27; weak D call: TRBD1 (6 bases). V lost 3 bases to trimming and J lost 2 bases, with 7 bases between them. CDR3 length equals 13 residues. CDR1 and CDR2 (germline): MNHEY, SMNVEV (reference sequence). CDR3 protein: CASSLDRNYGYTF. The CDR3 region has the DNA TGTGCCAGCAGTTTGGACAGAAACTATGGCTACACCTTC.

The V gene is TRBV29-1, the J gene TRBJ1-1; a possible D gene is TRBD1 (6 bases). The CDR3 is made up of 13 amino acids. Germline values: CDR1 SQVTM, CDR2 ANQGSEA. Trimming took 3 bases from V and 4 from J, leaving 12 bases between them. The CDR3 DNA reads TGCAGCGTTGACGCTCAGGGGACCACTGAAGCTTTCTTT. Translated: CSVDAQGTTEAFF.

The chain carries TRBV7-9 and TRBJ2-7; D might be TRBD1 (6 bases). CDR1 is SEHNR and CDR2 is FQNEAQ in the germline V gene (reference sequence). The CDR3 runs 13 residues. The germline V and J ends were trimmed by 5 bases and 3 bases, with 11 bases remaining between them. The CDR3 DNA is TGTGCCAGCAGCATGGACAGCCTCTACGAGCAGTACTTC. It specifies CASSMDSLYEQYF. Combining the CDR3 with reference TRBV7-9 and TRBJ2-7 gives the whole variable domain DTGVSQNPRHKITKRGQNVTFRCDPISEHNRLYWYRQTLGQGPEFLTYFQNEAQLEKSRLLSDRFSAERPKGSFSTLEIQRTEQGDSAMYLCASSMDSLYEQYFGPGTRLTVT.